The table lists the clone carrying this T cell receptor (beta chain) with a few counts. TCRdb's copy holds only in-frame clones and misses some; the assay was immunoSEQ multiplex PCR. This table holds some 170,000 clones, roughly 80% found once. The age range of participants was about 18 to 90 years, with residence in around 22 US areas. Symptom resolution, clearance, or two negative PCRs marked donors in Cohort 3 as recovered. These data are taken from a study of blood T cell repertoires in COVID-19. Across the study: The cDNA or gDNA used as material had been derived from T cells, B-cell-depleted T cells, or PBMCs.

The CDR3 runs to 16 residues. The V end was cut by 3 bases, the J end by 0 bases, with 12 bases between. Germline V gene sequence: CDR1 LNHDA, CDR2 SQIVND (reference sequence). Sequenced material: PBMCs or T cells enriched from blood (not recorded which). The V and J genes are TRBV19 and TRBJ1-3; no clear D gene. The source is a woman between 45 and 60 years old who had recovered from COVID-19. The CDR3 bases are TGTGCCAGTAGTATTGCGGGGAAGAGCTCTGGAAACACCATATATTTT. Translating gives CASSIAGKSSGNTIYF.